These T cell receptor beta chains were read from a single sample in a study of blood T cell repertoires in COVID-19. Here immunoSEQ multiplex PCR was the method, and the copy in TCRdb shows in-frame clones only, minus some. Of around 130,000 clones in the sample, 65% to 85% were seen once. The sequencing input was peripheral blood. The source is a man aged 70 or older with acute or convalescent COVID-19. Both conserved end residues are part of each CDR3. A D gene is named only where the DNA matches it firmly. Size tells how often a clone was seen (once, few, many) or the class of an expanded clone, and some rows leave it out.

d_gene: TRBD1; abundance: .; v_gene: TRBV18; j_gene: TRBJ2-6; CDR3nt: TGTGCCAGCTCACCGGCGCGTATGGACAGGGGGCCCGGGGCCAACGTCCTGACTTTC; CDR3aa: CASSPARMDRGPGANVLTF
d_gene: TRBD1; abundance: .; v_gene: TRBV7-9; j_gene: TRBJ2-3; CDR3nt: TGTGCCAGCAGCCCGGGACAGGGACGCACAGATACGCAGTATTTT; CDR3aa: CASSPGQGRTDTQYF
d_gene: .; abundance: .; v_gene: TRBV27; j_gene: TRBJ2-1; CDR3nt: TGTGCCAGCAGTCCCCAAGCGGGTCCTACAATCCGAACGGGGAATGAGCAGTTCTTC; CDR3aa: CASSPQAGPTIRTGNEQFF
d_gene: .; abundance: .; v_gene: TRBV5-8; j_gene: TRBJ2-2; CDR3nt: TGTGCCAGCAGGAAACGGGGGGCCAGGGCCGGGGAGCTGTTTTTT; CDR3aa: CASRKRGARAGELFF
d_gene: .; abundance: few; v_gene: TRBV7-8; j_gene: TRBJ2-1; CDR3nt: TGTGCCAGCAGCGCCGATTACACAGACTACAATGAGCAGTTCTTC; CDR3aa: CASSADYTDYNEQFF
d_gene: TRBD1; abundance: .; v_gene: TRBV5-8; j_gene: TRBJ1-5; CDR3nt: TGTGCCAGCAGCCACCGGACAGGTAGCAATCAGCCCCAGCATTTT; CDR3aa: CASSHRTGSNQPQHF
d_gene: .; abundance: .; v_gene: TRBV30; j_gene: TRBJ1-2; CDR3nt: TGTGCCTGGAGTGTAGCGGGGGCGGGTGGCTACACCTTC; CDR3aa: CAWSVAGAGGYTF
d_gene: TRBD1; abundance: .; v_gene: TRBV19; j_gene: TRBJ2-3; CDR3nt: TGTGCCAGTAGTATACGACAGGGGGTCACAGATACGCAGTATTTT; CDR3aa: CASSIRQGVTDTQYF
d_gene: TRBD1; abundance: .; v_gene: TRBV6-2/TRBV6-3; j_gene: TRBJ1-5; CDR3nt: TGTGCCAGCAGTTCCCGACAGGGGGTAGGCAATCAGCCCCAGCATTTT; CDR3aa: CASSSRQGVGNQPQHF
d_gene: .; abundance: .; v_gene: TRBV9; j_gene: TRBJ1-3; CDR3nt: TGTGCCAGCAGCGTAGGTTCCCAGGGTATGTCTGGAAACACCATATATTTT; CDR3aa: CASSVGSQGMSGNTIYF
d_gene: .; abundance: .; v_gene: TRBV7-9; j_gene: TRBJ2-7; CDR3nt: TGTGCCAGCAGCCCTATTTACGAGCAGTACTTC; CDR3aa: CASSPIYEQYF
d_gene: TRBD1; abundance: .; v_gene: TRBV19; j_gene: TRBJ1-6; CDR3nt: TGTGCCAGTAGTAGGACAGGGGCGAGTAATTCACCCCTCCACTTT; CDR3aa: CASSRTGASNSPLHF
d_gene: TRBD2; abundance: .; v_gene: TRBV28; j_gene: TRBJ2-3; CDR3nt: TGTGCCAGCAGTGCGACTAGCGGGGGGGCCTCTGTGGGCACAGATACGCAGTATTTT; CDR3aa: CASSATSGGASVGTDTQYF
d_gene: TRBD1; abundance: few; v_gene: TRBV7-3; j_gene: TRBJ2-1; CDR3nt: TGTGCCAGCAGCTCCGGGACAGGGTCCATTGAGCAGTTCTTC; CDR3aa: CASSSGTGSIEQFF
d_gene: TRBD1; abundance: .; v_gene: TRBV7-2; j_gene: TRBJ1-2; CDR3nt: TGTGCCAGCAGCTTAGAAGGGTTGGGACAGGGCTATGGCTACACCTTC; CDR3aa: CASSLEGLGQGYGYTF
d_gene: TRBD2; abundance: .; v_gene: TRBV3-1/TRBV3-2; j_gene: TRBJ2-1; CDR3nt: TGTGCCAGCAGCCAGCGCGGGGGGGGCACCTACAATGAGCAGTTCTTC; CDR3aa: CASSQRGGGTYNEQFF
d_gene: .; abundance: .; v_gene: TRBV10-3; j_gene: TRBJ1-2; CDR3nt: TGTGCCATCAGTGAGTTCACAGGGAACTATGGCTACACCTTC; CDR3aa: CAISEFTGNYGYTF
d_gene: .; abundance: .; v_gene: TRBV5-4; j_gene: TRBJ2-3; CDR3nt: TGTGCCAGCAGCTGGAACAGGGATTGGCGCGCAGATACGCAGTATTTT; CDR3aa: CASSWNRDWRADTQYF
d_gene: .; abundance: .; v_gene: TRBV11-2; j_gene: TRBJ1-2; CDR3nt: TGTGCCAGCAGCTTAGCGGGGAACTATGGCTACACCTTC; CDR3aa: CASSLAGNYGYTF
d_gene: .; abundance: .; v_gene: TRBV24-1; j_gene: TRBJ2-5; CDR3nt: TGTGCCACATTCACGGTGAGTAGATTCCACCAAGAGACCCAGTACTTC; CDR3aa: CATFTVSRFHQETQYF
d_gene: .; abundance: .; v_gene: TRBV7-2; j_gene: TRBJ1-2; CDR3nt: TGTGCCAGCAGCTTAGTAGGACTGAGCTATGGCTACACCTTC; CDR3aa: CASSLVGLSYGYTF
d_gene: .; abundance: .; v_gene: TRBV7-3; j_gene: TRBJ1-6; CDR3nt: TGTGCCAGCAGTCAGGGGATTAATTCACCCCTCCACTTT; CDR3aa: CASSQGINSPLHF
d_gene: TRBD1; abundance: .; v_gene: TRBV6-1; j_gene: TRBJ1-5; CDR3nt: TGTGCCAGCAGTGAGGGGACAGGGGGTCAGCCCCAGCATTTT; CDR3aa: CASSEGTGGQPQHF
d_gene: .; abundance: .; v_gene: TRBV27; j_gene: TRBJ1-2; CDR3nt: TGTGCCAGCAGTCCCAGTGGAAGGGACTACTATGGCTACACCTTC; CDR3aa: CASSPSGRDYYGYTF
d_gene: .; abundance: .; v_gene: TRBV18; j_gene: TRBJ1-4; CDR3nt: TGTGCCAGCTCTCTTACCCGGACAGTTGAAAAACTGTTTTTT; CDR3aa: CASSLTRTVEKLFF
d_gene: TRBD1; abundance: .; v_gene: TRBV19; j_gene: TRBJ2-1; CDR3nt: TGTGCCAGTAGTATAGCGGAAGGACAGGGGAATGAGCAGTTCTTC; CDR3aa: CASSIAEGQGNEQFF
d_gene: TRBD1; abundance: .; v_gene: TRBV5-1; j_gene: TRBJ2-6; CDR3nt: TGCGCCAGCAGCTTGGGGGTTCCGGGACAGGGGGCCTCTGGGGCCAACGTCCTGACTTTC; CDR3aa: CASSLGVPGQGASGANVLTF
d_gene: .; abundance: .; v_gene: TRBV6-5; j_gene: TRBJ1-6; CDR3nt: TGTGCCAGCAGAGGGCCTTCGGGGTCACCCCTCCACTTT; CDR3aa: CASRGPSGSPLHF
d_gene: .; abundance: .; v_gene: TRBV7-6; j_gene: TRBJ1-1; CDR3nt: TGTGCCAGCAGCTTAGCGCCCAGGGTTTCGGACACTGAAGCTTTCTTT; CDR3aa: CASSLAPRVSDTEAFF
d_gene: TRBD1; abundance: .; v_gene: TRBV7-3; j_gene: TRBJ2-1; CDR3nt: TGTGCCAGCAGCCCCGATCCCGACAGGGATGAGCAGTTCTTC; CDR3aa: CASSPDPDRDEQFF